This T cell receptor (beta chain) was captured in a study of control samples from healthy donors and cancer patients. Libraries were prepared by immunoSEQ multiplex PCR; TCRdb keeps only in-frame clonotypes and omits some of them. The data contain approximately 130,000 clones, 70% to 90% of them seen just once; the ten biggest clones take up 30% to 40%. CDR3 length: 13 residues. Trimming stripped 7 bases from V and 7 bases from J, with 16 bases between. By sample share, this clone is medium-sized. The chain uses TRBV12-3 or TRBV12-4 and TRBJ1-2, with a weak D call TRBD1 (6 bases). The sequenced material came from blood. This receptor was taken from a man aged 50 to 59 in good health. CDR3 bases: TGTGCCAGCACCTTCCAGGGGAGAGGTGGCTACACCTTC. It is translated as CASTFQGRGGYTF.